This TCR beta chain originates from a study of blood T cell repertoires in COVID-19. Looking at the study overall: T cells, B-cell-depleted T cells, or PBMCs provided the cDNA or gDNA that served as material.

The protocol was immunoSEQ multiplex PCR, while the TCRdb copy is restricted to in-frame clones and leaves out a portion. The sample consists of about 220,000 clones, roughly 75% of them appearing once. Sequences were obtained from peripheral blood. The source of this sequence is a woman in her seventies with acute or convalescent COVID-19.

CDR3 nucleotides: TGTGCCAGCAGCGTAGCCACAGGATCTGGGGCCAACGTCCTGACTTTC. It encodes CASSVATGSGANVLTF. V and J are TRBV9 and TRBJ2-6; D is possibly TRBD1 (5 bases). This CDR3 is 16 amino acids long. Trimming removed 0 bases from V and 1 base from J, with 8 bases in between. Germline V lookup: CDR1 SGDLS, CDR2 YYNGEE.